Below are 24 T cell receptor beta chains sequenced from a single sample in a study of blood T cell repertoires in COVID-19. The protocol was immunoSEQ multiplex PCR, while the TCRdb copy is restricted to in-frame clones and leaves out a portion. The sample holds 250,000 to 300,000 clones; 89% are singletons and the top ten take 1.7%. The sequenced material came from PBMCs or T cells enriched from blood (not recorded which). These receptors all stem from a woman in her thirties or forties who had recovered from COVID-19.

The CDR3 nucleotides are TGTGCCAGCAGCTCGACAGGGCTCGGGGAGCTGTTTTTT. Translating gives CASSSTGLGELFF. The chain carries TRBV11-3 and TRBJ2-2; 7 bases agree with TRBD1. The CDR3 is 13 amino acids. V shed 4 bases, J shed 7 bases, and the junction held 3 bases outside the gene matches. Germline CDR1 is SGHNT and CDR2 is YENEEA.

In its sample, this clone was seen once. The CDR3 DNA sequence: TGTGCCAGTAGTACTACTAAACAGGGGGACTTTGGCTACACCTTC. The encoded protein is CASSTTKQGDFGYTF. This chain uses TRBV19 with TRBJ1-2, with 8 bases fitting TRBD1. Germline V gene data show CDR1 as LNHDA and CDR2 as SQIVND (reference sequence). With 4 bases clipped from V and 7 bases from J, the junction kept 11 bases outside the gene matches. The CDR3 runs to 15 residues.

The CDR3 DNA reads as TGTGCCAGCAGCTTTCGCTATAATTCACCCCTCCACTTT. This codes for CASSFRYNSPLHF. This chain connects TRBV5-6 to TRBJ1-6; the D is unclear. Germline lookup yields CDR1 SGHDT and CDR2 YYEEEE. The CDR3 extends over 13 amino acids. V gave up 2 bases and J gave up 3 bases, with 3 bases separating them.

CDR3: CASSPGTGEATEAFF. CDR3 DNA sequence: TGTGCCAGCTCACCAGGGACAGGGGAGGCCACTGAAGCTTTCTTT. The chain employs TRBV18 and TRBJ1-1; 10 bases agree with TRBD1. The CDR3 is made up of 15 amino acids. The germline V gene has CDR1 KGHSH and CDR2 LQKENI. Trimming at V came to 2 bases and at J to 4 bases, leaving 4 bases not matched to a gene.

This rearrangement joins TRBV5-1 to TRBJ2-7; 7 bases align to TRBD1. Per the germline V gene, CDR1 is SGHRS and CDR2 is YFSETQ. The CDR3 covers 15 residues. The junction had 8 bases not matched to a gene; V was cut back by 0 bases and J by 5 bases. The CDR3 DNA reads TGCGCCAGCAGCTTGGGGACAGGCCTTAGGAACGAGCAGTACTTC. This encodes CASSLGTGLRNEQYF.

A note on this clone: This may stem from a read error, because a much larger clone lies one nucleotide away. This chain links TRBV7-2 with TRBJ1-2; TRBD1 matches 12 bases. Germline CDR1 reads SGHTA; CDR2 reads FQGNSA. Losses at the gene ends were 5 bases for V and 4 bases for J; bases not matched to a gene: 5. The CDR3 is 15 amino acids. The DNA of the CDR3 is TGTGCCAGCAGCCAAGGGACAGGGGGCGCCTATGGCTACACCTTC. Protein product: CASSQGTGGAYGYTF.

V usage is TRBV2 and J usage is TRBJ2-2, with D possibly being TRBD2 (5 bases). V gave up 8 bases and J gave up 6 bases, with 13 bases separating them. Germline V gene lookup returns CDR1 SNHLY and CDR2 FYNNEI. The CDR3 contains 13 residues. CDR3 bases: TGTGCCAGCGGGCTAGCCGGAGCCGGGGAGCTGTTTTTT. Protein sequence: CASGLAGAGELFF. Supplemented by reference TRBV2 and TRBJ2-2, the full variable domain reads EPEVTQTPSHQVTQMGQEVILRCVPISNHLYFYWYRQILGQKVEFLVSFYNNEISEKSEIFDDQFSVERPDGSNFTLKIRSTKLEDSAMYFCASGLAGAGELFFGEGSRLTVL.

The chain combines TRBV11-1 with TRBJ2-7, with TRBD1 identical over 7 bases. The CDR3 sequence is 14 residues long. Germline CDR1 reads SGHAT; CDR2 reads FQDESV (reference sequence). Trimming at V came to 4 bases and at J to 1 base, leaving 4 bases not matched to a gene. The CDR3 reads CASSSKTGSYEQYF. The CDR3 DNA is TGTGCCAGCAGCTCAAAGACAGGGTCCTACGAGCAGTACTTC.

The chain carries TRBV18 and TRBJ1-2; the match to TRBD1 covers 11 bases. V lost 3 bases and J lost 8; bases outside the gene matches: 11. In germline, CDR1 is KGHSH, CDR2 LQKENI. This CDR3 has 16 residues. Here the CDR3 reads CASSPVDRGRRGGYTF. CDR3 DNA: TGTGCCAGCTCACCGGTGGACAGGGGGCGAAGGGGAGGCTACACCTTC. Full variable domain (rest looked up from reference TRBV18 and TRBJ1-2): NAGVMQNPRHLVRRRGQEARLRCSPMKGHSHVYWYRQLPEEGLKFMVYLQKENIIDESGMPKERFSAEFPKEGPSILRIQQVVRGDSAAYFCASSPVDRGRRGGYTFGSGTRLTVV.

The chain couples TRBV7-2 to TRBJ2-3; D remains ambiguous. Germline loops: CDR1 SGHTA, CDR2 FQGNSA. Trimming shortened V by 5 bases and J by 1 base, and 10 bases separated the two germline ends. The CDR3 is made up of 14 amino acids. The CDR3 loop reads CASSHAAGTDTQYF. The CDR3 DNA follows: TGTGCCAGCAGCCATGCCGCGGGCACAGATACGCAGTATTTT. The full variable domain, with the rest looked up from reference TRBV7-2 and TRBJ2-3, is GAGVSQSPSNKVTEKGKDVELRCDPISGHTALYWYRQSLGQGLEFLIYFQGNSAPDKSGLPSDRFSAERTGGSVSTLTIQRTQQEDSAVYLCASSHAAGTDTQYFGPGTRLTVL.

The CDR3: CASSSTWRYQAGTEAFF. The CDR3 DNA follows: TGTGCCAGCAGCTCTACGTGGCGGTACCAGGCGGGCACTGAAGCTTTCTTT. The rearrangement joins TRBV5-6 to TRBJ1-1; D is uncertain. The CDR3 runs to 17 residues. V dropped 3 bases and J dropped 4 bases, with 22 bases sitting between them. Per germline, CDR1 SGHDT and CDR2 YYEEEE.

The CDR3 DNA sequence: TGTGCCACCAGTGACGTCGGGAATCGGGGTGAGCAGTTCTTC. Protein product: CATSDVGNRGEQFF. V gene TRBV24-1 combines with J gene TRBJ2-1; possibly TRBD2 for D (5 bases). This CDR3 comprises 14 residues. Trimming shortened V by 4 bases and J by 9 bases, and 15 bases separated the two germline ends. The germline V gene encodes CDR1 KGHDR and CDR2 SFDVKD.

V and J are TRBV14 and TRBJ1-4; TRBD1 might be the D (5 bases). This CDR3 region has 18 residues. CDR1 is SGHDN, CDR2 FVKESK, per germline. V shed 4 bases and J shed 3 bases, with 21 bases lying between them. CDR3 bases: TGTGCCAGCAGCCGACCGGGCAGGGCCTTGTCCGCTAATGAAAAACTGTTTTTT. It encodes CASSRPGRALSANEKLFF. Combining the CDR3 with reference TRBV14 and TRBJ1-4 gives the whole variable domain EAGVTQFPSHSVIEKGQTVTLRCDPISGHDNLYWYRRVMGKEIKFLLHFVKESKQDESGMPNNRFLAERTGGTYSTLKVQPAELEDSGVYFCASSRPGRALSANEKLFFGSGTQLSVL.

This chain uses TRBV5-1 with TRBJ2-1, with unresolved D. The CDR3 runs to 14 residues. Deletions cut 0 bases from V and 10 bases from J, with 14 bases between. CDR1 and CDR2 (germline): SGHRS, YFSETQ. The CDR3, as DNA: TGCGCCAGCAGCTTGGAGAATTATAGCAAGGAGCAGTTCTTC. Protein sequence: CASSLENYSKEQFF.

This clone was counted a few times. The identical CDR3 is also encoded by other nucleotide sequences in the sample. The DNA of the CDR3 is TGCGCCAGCAGCTTCCTAGCGGGGGAAGAGACCCAGTACTTC. Its translation: CASSFLAGEETQYF. The gene calls are TRBV5-1 and TRBJ2-5, with 10 bases fitting TRBD2. Germline V gene data show CDR1 as SGHRS and CDR2 as YFSETQ. CDR3 size: 14 residues. V lost 2 bases and J lost 3; bases outside the gene matches: 1.

V usage is TRBV24-1 and J usage is TRBJ2-7; no firm D call. CDR3 size: 16 residues. Germline-derived CDR1 and CDR2 are KGHDR and SFDVKD. V gave up 0 bases and J gave up 6 bases, with 17 bases separating them. CDR3 in DNA: TGTGCCACCAGTGATTTGGTTCCAAGCTGGGCCCCCGAGCAGTACTTC. This encodes CATSDLVPSWAPEQYF.

This chain connects TRBV30 to TRBJ2-6; 7 bases match TRBD1. CDR3 size: 17 residues. V shed 7 bases and J 0 bases; nucleotides not matched to a gene: 12. Germline V gives CDR1 GTSNPN, CDR2 SVGIG (reference sequence). As DNA, the CDR3 is TGTGCCTCGATTAAGACAGGGAGAAGCTCTGGGGCCAACGTCCTGACTTTC. This encodes CASIKTGRSSGANVLTF.

The V and J genes are TRBV2 and TRBJ2-5; 10 bases line up with TRBD1. This CDR3 is built from 14 residues. CDR1 SNHLY and CDR2 FYNNEI come from the germline V gene. V shed 8 bases, J shed 5 bases, and the junction held 8 bases outside the gene matches. CDR3 protein: CASGGQGGDETQYF. The CDR3 DNA reads TGTGCCAGCGGAGGACAGGGGGGAGATGAGACCCAGTACTTC. The whole variable domain, remainder taken from reference TRBV2 and TRBJ2-5, is EPEVTQTPSHQVTQMGQEVILRCVPISNHLYFYWYRQILGQKVEFLVSFYNNEISEKSEIFDDQFSVERPDGSNFTLKIRSTKLEDSAMYFCASGGQGGDETQYFGPGTRLLVL.

The count of this clone is one. The genes are TRBV30 and TRBJ2-7; 15 positions agree with TRBD2. J was trimmed by 7 bases and V by 3 bases; bases with no gene match: 10. This CDR3 has 16 residues. The germline CDR1 and CDR2 sequences are GTSNPN and SVGIG (reference sequence). In DNA form, the CDR3 reads TGTGCCTGGAGGCAGGAAACCGGGACTAGCGGGAGGGAGCAGTACTTC. Protein product: CAWRQETGTSGREQYF.

The count of this clone is one. V usage is TRBV9 and J usage is TRBJ2-2, with 7 bases fitting TRBD1. Germline V gene lookup returns CDR1 SGDLS and CDR2 YYNGEE. V trimming: 4 bases; J trimming: 4 bases; junction bases outside the gene matches: 7. The CDR3 runs 15 residues. The CDR3 sequence is CASSLRQGSTGELFF. The CDR3 nucleotides are TGTGCCAGCAGCCTGAGACAGGGAAGCACCGGGGAGCTGTTTTTT.

The chain combines TRBV4-1 with TRBJ2-1; 8 bases agree with TRBD2. Trimming took 1 base from V and 7 from J; bases not matched to a gene: 6. The CDR3 consists of 15 residues. CDR1 and CDR2 from the germline V gene are MGHRA and YSYEKL. The CDR3, as DNA: TGCGCCAGCAGCCAAGTCAGGACGGGGGGGAATGAGCAGTTCTTC. Translated: CASSQVRTGGNEQFF.

The chain uses TRBV21-1 and TRBJ2-7; the listed D gene, TRBD2, was not tested against the DNA. TRBV21-1 is shown as a pseudogene. The CDR3 length is 16 residues. CDR3 residues: CASSSTWYPSSYEQYF. In DNA form, the CDR3 reads TGTGCCAGCAGCTCAACGTGGTACCCGAGCTCCTACGAGCAGTACTTC.

The CDR3, as DNA: TGTGCCAGCAGCTGGACAGGGCGCGGTAACTATGGCTACACCTTC. Protein sequence: CASSWTGRGNYGYTF. V is TRBV5-4 and J is TRBJ1-2; 8 nucleotides agree with TRBD1. The V gene's germline CDR1 is SGHNT and CDR2 YYREEE (reference sequence). Unmatched junction bases numbered 5, after V lost 3 bases and J lost 1 base. This CDR3 region has 15 residues.

The V gene is TRBV6-5, the J gene TRBJ1-1; TRBD1 agrees at 9 bases. The V gene's germline CDR1 is MNHEY and CDR2 SVGAGI. The CDR3 is made up of 15 amino acids. The trim removed 6 bases at V and 7 bases at J, leaving 12 bases unmatched. CDR3 in DNA: TGTGCCAGCAGCCAAACCGGGACAGGGACCGATGAAGCTTTCTTT. Translation: CASSQTGTGTDEAFF.